The rows below give T cell receptor beta chains drawn from one sample of a study of response to subunit inactivated influenza vaccine. A single record per CDR3 protein comes from TCRdb applying MiXCR to the RT-PCR reads. Of 500,000 to 700,000 distinct CDR3 sequences listed, roughly 25% are singletons. These same data were also listed under a study on T cells expressing NK-cell markers.

The sample here was CD4+ T cells sorted from PBMCs, taken roughly 12 days after vaccination. The receptor set was obtained from a man in his fifties who received an inactivated influenza vaccine. CDR3s include the opening cysteine and the closing phenylalanine or tryptophan. D genes are given only for firm matches. Clone size is not always given. Where it is, it says once, few, many or a class for expanded clones.

D gene	J gene	clone size	V gene	CDR3 protein	CDR3 DNA
NA	TRBJ2-1	few	TRBV27	CASSLLVSSDEQFF	TGTGCCAGCAGTTTATTAGTTTCCTCGGATGAGCAGTTCTTC
NA	TRBJ2-5	few	TRBV20-1	CSAGPVQFQETQYF	TGCAGTGCTGGACCCGTCCAGTTTCAAGAGACCCAGTACTTC
TRBD1	TRBJ1-1	many	TRBV11-3	CASSPGGGSSTEAFF	TGTGCCAGCAGCCCAGGGGGGGGCTCGAGCACTGAAGCTTTCTTT
NA	TRBJ2-2	NA	TRBV5-6	CASWRGAGELFF	TGTGCCAGCTGGAGGGGTGCCGGGGAGCTGTTTTTT
NA	TRBJ2-5	NA	TRBV30	CAWSRHQGETQYF	TGTGCCTGGAGTCGACACCAGGGGGAGACCCAGTACTTC
TRBD1	TRBJ2-7	many	TRBV29-1	CSVVKGQGSYEQYF	TGCAGCGTTGTTAAGGGACAGGGGTCTTACGAGCAGTACTTC
NA	TRBJ2-7	few	TRBV28	CASSLPTIPGEQYF	TGTGCCAGCAGTCTACCGACAATTCCGGGGGAGCAGTACTTC
NA	TRBJ2-7	few	TRBV28	CASSPAGRRGSYEQYF	TGTGCCAGCAGTCCCGCCGGGAGACGGGGCTCCTACGAGCAGTACTTC
TRBD1	TRBJ2-5	NA	TRBV20-1	CSASRDRGRETQYF	TGCAGTGCTAGCAGGGACAGGGGCCGGGAGACCCAGTACTTC
NA	TRBJ2-3	many	TRBV7-2	CASSLAEGPGNTQYF	TGTGCCAGCAGCTTGGCGGAAGGCCCCGGGAATACGCAGTATTTT
TRBD2	TRBJ2-1	NA	TRBV6-2/TRBV6-3	CASSSGVGGPINEQFF	TGTGCCAGCAGTTCAGGTGTGGGAGGGCCGATTAATGAGCAGTTCTTC
TRBD1	TRBJ1-2	few	TRBV7-2	CASSGPGTGNYGYTF	TGTGCCAGCAGCGGTCCCGGGACAGGGAACTATGGCTACACCTTC
NA	TRBJ1-2	NA	TRBV29-1	CSGATGRNGYTF	TGCAGCGGCGCTACAGGGAGAAATGGCTACACCTTC
NA	TRBJ1-6	few	TRBV10-3	CAIRQGRDNSPLHF	TGTGCCATCAGGCAGGGACGGGATAATTCACCCCTCCACTTT
NA	TRBJ2-3	few	TRBV10-3	CAIKVERSTDTQYF	TGTGCCATCAAGGTCGAGCGATCCACAGATACGCAGTATTTT
NA	TRBJ2-7	few	TRBV20-1	CSASQGTGLYEQYF	TGCAGTGCTAGTCAAGGGACGGGACTCTACGAGCAGTACTTC
NA	TRBJ2-5	few	TRBV15	CATREPDQETQYF	TGTGCCACCAGAGAGCCGGACCAAGAGACCCAGTACTTC
TRBD1	TRBJ2-3	NA	TRBV29-1	CSVERQGAPDTQYF	TGCAGCGTTGAGCGGCAGGGGGCCCCAGATACGCAGTATTTT
TRBD1	TRBJ1-2	NA	TRBV19	CASSSSGTGPGGGYTF	TGTGCCAGTAGTTCGTCCGGGACAGGGCCCGGGGGCGGCTACACCTTC
TRBD1	TRBJ1-5	few	TRBV20-1	CSAEGQGGQPQHF	TGCAGTGCGGAAGGACAGGGCGGGCAGCCCCAGCATTTT
NA	TRBJ2-2	NA	TRBV10-3	CAISESNIISGIVTGELFF	TGTGCCATCAGTGAGTCGAACATTATAAGCGGAATAGTTACCGGGGAGCTGTTTTTT
NA	TRBJ1-3	few	TRBV20-1	CSARDGGFSGNTIYF	TGCAGTGCTAGAGATGGAGGGTTCTCTGGAAACACCATATATTTT
NA	TRBJ1-1	NA	TRBV5-1	CASSLGGASRDTEAFF	TGCGCCAGCAGCTTGGGGGGGGCGAGCAGGGACACTGAAGCTTTCTTT
NA	TRBJ1-1	few	TRBV7-2	CASSSSVGVTEAFF	TGTGCCAGCAGCTCCTCAGTGGGGGTCACTGAAGCTTTCTTT
TRBD1	TRBJ1-2	many	TRBV11-2	CASSSTGRYGYTF	TGTGCCAGCAGCTCGACAGGGCGGTATGGCTACACCTTC
NA	TRBJ2-7	NA	TRBV27	CASSLSGGHFYEQYF	TGTGCCAGCAGTTTATCAGGGGGACACTTCTACGAGCAGTACTTC
NA	TRBJ2-2	NA	TRBV6-5	CASLKNGELFF	TGTGCCAGCCTAAAGAACGGGGAGCTGTTTTTT
NA	TRBJ2-5	NA	TRBV30	CAWTRVSETQYF	TGTGCCTGGACCCGAGTCTCGGAGACCCAGTACTTC
TRBD1	TRBJ1-6	NA	TRBV27	CASTTVGRGYNSPLHF	TGTGCCAGCACCACCGTGGGCAGGGGGTACAATTCACCCCTCCACTTT
NA	TRBJ2-1	few	TRBV7-2	CASSLVGAATPNEQFF	TGTGCCAGCAGCTTAGTGGGGGCAGCCACCCCCAATGAGCAGTTCTTC
TRBD1	TRBJ1-1	NA	TRBV5-6	CASSLQDREGTEAFF	TGTGCCAGCAGCTTGCAAGACAGGGAAGGAACTGAAGCTTTCTTT
NA	TRBJ2-5	NA	TRBV5-1	CASSPSGFQETQYF	TGCGCCAGCAGCCCCTCCGGTTTCCAAGAGACCCAGTACTTC
NA	TRBJ2-7	NA	TRBV29-1	CSALDSPYEQYF	TGCAGCGCCCTAGACAGCCCCTACGAGCAGTACTTC
TRBD1	TRBJ2-1	NA	TRBV6-2/TRBV6-3	CASSYRQGFYEQFF	TGTGCCAGCAGTTACCGACAGGGGTTCTATGAGCAGTTCTTC
NA	TRBJ1-6	few	TRBV7-2	CASSPQGKNSPLHF	TGTGCCAGCAGCCCGCAGGGGAAGAATTCACCCCTCCACTTT
TRBD2	TRBJ2-7	NA	TRBV25-1	CASSPGGSFEFEQYF	TGTGCCAGCAGTCCGGGCGGGAGCTTCGAGTTCGAGCAGTACTTC
NA	TRBJ2-5	NA	TRBV10-3	CAISAFSTETQYF	TGTGCCATCAGTGCTTTTAGTACTGAGACCCAGTACTTC
NA	TRBJ2-7	NA	TRBV20-1	CSASSREFYEQYF	TGCAGTGCTAGTTCCCGTGAGTTCTACGAGCAGTACTTC
NA	TRBJ1-1	few	TRBV15	CATSRDLNTEAFF	TGTGCCACCAGCAGAGACCTGAACACTGAAGCTTTCTTT
NA	TRBJ1-1	few	TRBV29-1	CSVLGRNTEAFF	TGCAGCGTTTTGGGACGGAACACTGAAGCTTTCTTT
TRBD1	TRBJ1-1	few	TRBV5-1	CASSLSGGTITEAFF	TGCGCCAGCAGCCTTTCAGGGGGTACGATCACTGAAGCTTTCTTT
TRBD1	TRBJ2-5	few	TRBV7-2	CASSNTGVLYQETQYF	TGTGCCAGCAGCAATACAGGGGTGCTATACCAAGAGACCCAGTACTTC
NA	TRBJ2-7	few	TRBV20-1	CSVFQTTYNEQYF	TGCAGTGTTTTCCAGACGACCTACAACGAGCAGTACTTC
TRBD1	TRBJ2-2	many	TRBV6-1	CASLTGAANTGELFF	TGTGCCAGCCTAACAGGGGCCGCGAACACCGGGGAGCTGTTTTTT
NA	TRBJ2-7	many	TRBV28	CASSLSGPPYEQYF	TGTGCCAGCAGTTTATCAGGTCCACCCTACGAGCAGTACTTC
NA	TRBJ1-6	few	TRBV5-1	CASSLGPSDNSPLHF	TGCGCCAGCAGCTTGGGGCCGTCGGATAATTCACCCCTCCACTTT
NA	TRBJ2-5	NA	TRBV9	CASSPEEGETQYF	TGTGCCAGCAGCCCCGAGGAGGGAGAGACCCAGTACTTC